The 26 T cell receptor beta chains reported below all come from one sample, sequenced in a study of identical twins. One entry per CDR3 protein, called by TCRdb with MiXCR from the 5' RACE reads. The sample records a few hundred thousand distinct CDR3 sequences, approximately 17% being singletons. Sequencing input: naive T cells sorted from blood. The receptors derive from a man aged 45-60 years in good health.

This clonotype was seen ten or more times. V and J are TRBV25-1 and TRBJ2-1, with 11 bases matching TRBD2. The CDR3 runs 15 residues. J lost 4 bases, V lost 6 bases, and 5 bases had no gene match. Germline loops: CDR1 MGHDK, CDR2 SYGVNS. For the CDR3, the DNA is TGTGCCAGCAGCCCACTAGCGGGAGTATACAATGAGCAGTTCTTC. Its translation: CASSPLAGVYNEQFF.

This clonotype has a count of ten or more. J is TRBJ2-7 and V is TRBV11-1, with 8 bases lining up with TRBD1. Germline assignment: CDR1 SGHAT and CDR2 FQDESV (reference sequence). The CDR3 runs to 18 residues. The V gene end was trimmed by 5 bases and the J gene end by 2 bases; junction bases not matched to a gene: 17. The CDR3 DNA reads TGTGCCAGCAGCCCCTCTTGGATCCGGACAGGGATAACCTACGAGCAGTACTTC. It is translated as CASSPSWIRTGITYEQYF.

The rearrangement links TRBV4-1 to TRBJ2-7; D gene unclear. CDR1 MGHRA and CDR2 YSYEKL come from the germline V gene. The CDR3 is 14 amino acids. The V end was cut by 0 bases, the J end by 3 bases, with 9 bases between. CDR3 residues: CASSQDIWSYEQYF. The CDR3 bases are TGCGCCAGCAGCCAAGATATTTGGAGCTACGAGCAGTACTTC.

The V gene is TRBV20-1, the J gene TRBJ2-7; unclear D gene. From germline, CDR1 is DFQATT and CDR2 SNEGSKA (reference sequence). V was cut by 3 bases and J by 3 bases, with 9 bases left in between. CDR3 length equals 12 residues. The CDR3 region is CSARESFYEQYF. DNA for the CDR3: TGCAGTGCTAGGGAAAGTTTCTACGAGCAGTACTTC.

The J gene is TRBJ1-5, the V gene TRBV6-1; D possibly corresponds to TRBD1 (6 bases). Germline assignment: CDR1 MNHNS and CDR2 SASEGT. CDR3 length equals 17 residues. The V end was cut by 4 bases, the J end by 0 bases, with 16 bases between. CDR3 nucleotides: TGTGCCAGCAGTGGCCCCAGGGGACCTATTAGCAATCAGCCCCAGCATTTT. Translated: CASSGPRGPISNQPQHF.

CDR3 amino acids: CASRRGGIDTGELFF. The CDR3 region has the DNA TGTGCCAGCAGAAGGGGAGGGATCGACACCGGGGAGCTGTTTTTT. The chain joins TRBV7-2 to TRBJ2-2; 7 bases agree with TRBD2. Germline-derived CDR1 and CDR2 are SGHTA and FQGNSA. Trimming took 6 bases from V and 3 from J; bases not matched to a gene: 7. The CDR3 is 15 residues long.

J is TRBJ2-3 and V is TRBV14; D unresolved. Germline CDR1 is SGHDN and CDR2 is FVKESK. The germline V and J ends were trimmed by 1 base and 6 bases, with 11 bases remaining between them. The length of the CDR3 is 14 residues. CDR3 residues: CASSQAPWADTQYF. The CDR3 DNA sequence: TGTGCCAGCAGCCAAGCCCCCTGGGCGGATACGCAGTATTTT. The full variable domain, rest sourced from reference TRBV14 and TRBJ2-3, is EAGVTQFPSHSVIEKGQTVTLRCDPISGHDNLYWYRRVMGKEIKFLLHFVKESKQDESGMPNNRFLAERTGGTYSTLKVQPAELEDSGVYFCASSQAPWADTQYFGPGTRLTVL.

The DNA for the CDR3 is TGTGCCACCCAGGGGGAGGACATTCAGTACTTC. This gives the protein CATQGEDIQYF. This rearrangement joins TRBV28 to TRBJ2-4; D is possibly TRBD1 (7 bases). The CDR3 runs to 11 residues. Germline V gene data show CDR1 as MDHEN and CDR2 as SYDVKM. Trimming left V 10 bases short and J 8 bases short, with 12 bases between.

This clonotype was seen ten or more times. J is TRBJ2-1 and V is TRBV20-1; D is undetermined. From germline, CDR1 is DFQATT and CDR2 SNEGSKA (reference sequence). The CDR3 is 11 residues long. Trimming cost V 2 bases and J 10 bases, with 9 bases left between them. The chain's CDR3 is CSARILGEQFF. In DNA, the CDR3 is TGCAGTGCTAGAATCCTGGGAGAGCAGTTCTTC.

At least ten counts were recorded for this clonotype. The chain carries TRBV27 and TRBJ2-1, with TRBD2 matching 9 bases. V shed 6 bases and J 4 bases; nucleotides not matched to a gene: 7. The V gene's germline CDR1 is MNHEY and CDR2 SMNVEV (reference sequence). This CDR3 contains 15 residues. The CDR3 reads CASRPLAGRYNEQFF. The CDR3 bases are TGTGCCAGCAGACCCCTAGCGGGGCGATACAATGAGCAGTTCTTC.

This chain connects TRBV9 to TRBJ2-1; D gene unclear. The germline gives CDR1 SGDLS, CDR2 YYNGEE. The CDR3 is made up of 12 amino acids. V was shortened by 3 bases and J by 5 bases, with 6 bases between the two germline ends. The CDR3 nucleotides read TGTGCCAGCAGCGCAACAGACAATGAGCAGTTCTTC. Its translation is CASSATDNEQFF.

This clonotype was seen many times. The chain joins TRBV12-3 or TRBV12-4 to TRBJ2-5, with 7 bases identical to TRBD2. The CDR3 runs to 13 residues. The ends lost 6 bases at V and 5 bases at J; junction bases unmatched: 6. The chain's CDR3 is CASSGTIRETQYF. The CDR3 DNA is TGTGCCAGCAGCGGGACTATCAGGGAGACCCAGTACTTC.

The chain has TRBV10-3 and TRBJ2-7; 11 bases fit TRBD1. This CDR3 has 16 amino acids. The J segment lost 3 bases and the V segment lost 8 bases, leaving 12 bases of the junction unmatched. CDR1 is ENHRY and CDR2 is SYGVKD in the germline V gene. CDR3 protein: CAISAGTGGGNYEQYF. For the CDR3, the DNA is TGTGCCATCTCTGCCGGGACAGGGGGAGGAAACTACGAGCAGTACTTC.

This clonotype was found a few times. This chain links TRBV12-3 or TRBV12-4 with TRBJ2-1; the D gene is possibly TRBD1 (5 bases). The CDR3 spans 18 residues. V lost 7 bases, J lost 4 bases, and 26 bases lay in between. The CDR3 is CASTASPGPGGGYNEQFF. As DNA, the CDR3 is TGTGCCAGCACCGCGAGTCCAGGGCCAGGTGGTGGGTACAATGAGCAGTTCTTC.

A few counts support this clonotype. J is TRBJ2-7 and V is TRBV19; no definite D call. The length of the CDR3 is 13 residues. Trimming stripped 5 bases from V and 3 bases from J, with 11 bases between. Germline CDR1 and CDR2: LNHDA and SQIVND (reference sequence). CDR3 protein: CASSPRPYYEQYF. The CDR3 DNA follows: TGTGCCAGTAGTCCCCGACCCTACTACGAGCAGTACTTC.

This clonotype was counted between two and nine times. The rearrangement uses TRBV11-1 and TRBJ2-7, with TRBD2 matching over 7 bases. The junction had 3 bases not matched to a gene; V was cut back by 4 bases and J by 3 bases. This CDR3 has 13 residues. Germline-derived CDR1 and CDR2 are SGHAT and FQDESV (reference sequence). The CDR3 protein is CASSSTSNYEQYF. The CDR3 DNA is TGTGCCAGCAGCTCGACTAGCAACTACGAGCAGTACTTC.

This clonotype was picked up many times. The chain uses TRBV20-1 and TRBJ2-7, with 7 bases that match TRBD2. V lost 3 bases and J lost 3; bases outside the gene matches: 11. Germline V lookup: CDR1 DFQATT, CDR2 SNEGSKA (reference sequence). The CDR3 loop spans 15 amino acids. DNA for the CDR3: TGCAGTGCTAGTGGCGGGAGTATTGGAAGCTACGAGCAGTACTTC. This gives the protein CSASGGSIGSYEQYF.

This clonotype was picked up many times. This chain joins TRBV6-1 and TRBJ2-3; 12 nucleotides align to TRBD2. This CDR3 comprises 15 residues. Germline V gives CDR1 MNHNS, CDR2 SASEGT. V dropped 10 bases and J dropped 3; count of bases not matched to a gene: 8. The CDR3 protein is CATWTSGTYTDTQYF. The CDR3 DNA is TGTGCCACCTGGACTAGCGGGACGTATACAGATACGCAGTATTTT.

The chain carries TRBV20-1 and TRBJ1-2; 7 positions match TRBD1. The length of the CDR3 is 17 residues. Losses at the gene ends were 0 bases for V and 8 bases for J; bases not matched to a gene: 18. Germline V gene data show CDR1 as DFQATT and CDR2 as SNEGSKA (reference sequence). The DNA of the CDR3 is TGCAGTGCTAGAGATTCGGCCGGACAGGCCAGTATGGGGGGCTACACCTTC. Translated: CSARDSAGQASMGGYTF.

The chain joins TRBV7-8 to TRBJ2-3; 8 nucleotides line up with TRBD2. CDR1 and CDR2 (germline): SGHVS, FQNEAQ. The V and J ends lost 5 bases and 0 bases, in that order; junction bases with no gene match: 7. The CDR3 loop spans 16 amino acids. DNA for the CDR3: TGTGCCAGCAGCCCTCCGGGACTAGTGAGCACAGATACGCAGTATTTT. Translation: CASSPPGLVSTDTQYF.

The chain recombines TRBV5-1 with TRBJ2-7; no clear D. CDR3 length equals 13 residues. Germline-derived CDR1 and CDR2 are SGHRS and YFSETQ. Between the trimmed V and J ends, which lost 2 bases and 3 bases, there was a span of 9 bases. CDR3 residues: CASSFRSNYEQYF. The CDR3 DNA sequence: TGCGCCAGCAGCTTCCGCAGTAACTACGAGCAGTACTTC.

This chain links TRBV15 with TRBJ2-4, with D tentatively TRBD1 (5 bases). The CDR3 is made up of 18 amino acids. From germline, CDR1 is LNHNV and CDR2 YYDKDF (reference sequence). Trimming left V 2 bases short and J 2 bases short, with 19 bases between. DNA of the CDR3: TGTGCCACCAGCAGATCCAGACAGCGTGAAGGGCCCAAAAACATTCAGTACTTC. Its protein product is CATSRSRQREGPKNIQYF.

The CDR3 is CASSLDTRTAGNTIYF. CDR3 coding DNA: TGTGCCAGCAGCTTGGACACCAGGACGGCTGGAAACACCATATATTTT. The genes are TRBV5-5 and TRBJ1-3, with D uncertain. The V and J ends lost 0 bases and 2 bases respectively, with 12 bases between them. There are 16 residues in the CDR3. The germline CDR1 and CDR2 sequences are SGHKS and YYEKEE (reference sequence).

There are many counts of this clonotype. V usage is TRBV29-1 and J usage is TRBJ2-3; D ambiguous. The CDR3 loop spans 11 amino acids. CDR1 is SQVTM, CDR2 ANQGSEA, per germline. V gave up 2 bases and J gave up 8 bases, with 8 bases separating them. CDR3 residues: CSVESGLTQYF. The CDR3 nucleotides are TGCAGCGTTGAATCGGGTCTTACGCAGTATTTT.

This clonotype has at least ten counts. The chain recombines TRBV29-1 with TRBJ2-7; 9 positions agree with TRBD1. The germline V gene has CDR1 SQVTM and CDR2 ANQGSEA. CDR3 length equals 14 residues. V lost 6 bases, J lost 3 bases, and 9 bases stayed unmatched. In DNA form, the CDR3 reads TGCAGCGTAACCGGGACAGGGCCCAACTACGAGCAGTACTTC. Its translation: CSVTGTGPNYEQYF.

This clonotype showed up many times. The chain recombines TRBV6-1 with TRBJ1-1, with D hard to call. The CDR3 has 13 residues. The V gene's germline CDR1 is MNHNS and CDR2 SASEGT. V was pared by 10 bases and J by 3 bases, with 15 bases between. The CDR3: CATGGGWDTEAFF. The CDR3 nucleotides read TGTGCCACCGGCGGAGGTTGGGACACTGAAGCTTTCTTT.